Shown below are 19 T cell receptor beta chains from a single sample sequenced in a study (dated by TCRdb to 2013 to 2016). Libraries came from 5' RACE. The data were produced on an Illumina MiSeq. TCRdb redid the processing of the public reads, applying fastp at Q25 and MiXCR, and retained in-frame beta chains. Duplicate CDR3 protein sequences are folded into a single record with the most common DNA and genes. The sample records around 50,000 distinct CDR3 sequences, 26% of which are singletons. The ten largest make up less than 2.5% of the sample. Cells that were CD4+CD25+CD127-/low were isolated as Tregs. Sample: tumor-infiltrating Tregs sorted from the breast tumor. The source of these receptors is a female donor with breast cancer.

This clonotype was observed once. This chain's CDR3 is CASSVTGVTETQYF. The CDR3 DNA sequence: TGTGCCAGCAGCGTGACAGGGGTTACAGAGACCCAGTACTTC. This chain links TRBV9 with TRBJ2-5; TRBD1 matches 8 bases. CDR1 SGDLS and CDR2 YYNGEE come from the germline V gene. CDR3 size: 14 residues. The trim removed 2 bases at V and 4 bases at J, leaving 4 bases unmatched.

A few counts support this clonotype. V usage is TRBV30 and J usage is TRBJ1-2; 7 bases match TRBD1. Germline V gene data show CDR1 as GTSNPN and CDR2 as SVGIG (reference sequence). The length of the CDR3 is 14 residues. The J segment lost 2 bases and the V segment lost 4 bases, leaving 7 bases of the junction unmatched. The CDR3 spells CAWNRPGQNYGYTF. CDR3 coding DNA: TGTGCCTGGAACCGCCCGGGACAGAACTATGGCTACACCTTC.

Ten or more counts support this clonotype. The rearrangement uses TRBV9 and TRBJ1-3; TRBD1 is a possible D gene (6 bases). The V end lost 3 bases, the J end lost 10 bases, and 11 bases lay between the germline ends. In germline, CDR1 is SGDLS, CDR2 YYNGEE. The CDR3 covers 12 residues. The CDR3 DNA sequence: TGTGCCAGCAGCGCGCTACAGGGTACCATATATTTT. It specifies CASSALQGTIYF.

A few counts support this clonotype. The chain uses TRBV4-3 and TRBJ2-1, with 8 nucleotides matching TRBD2. Germline V gene data show CDR1 as LGHNA and CDR2 as YSLEER. The length of the CDR3 is 15 residues. The J segment lost 2 bases and the V segment lost 0 bases, leaving 0 bases of the junction unmatched. The CDR3 nucleotides read TGCGCCAGCAGCCAAGACGGGAGGGCCTACAATGAGCAGTTCTTC. It is translated as CASSQDGRAYNEQFF.

This clonotype appeared a few times. This rearrangement joins TRBV5-1 to TRBJ2-3; 8 bases align to TRBD2. Germline-derived CDR1 and CDR2 are SGHRS and YFSETQ. J lost 5 bases, V lost 3 bases, and 5 bases had no gene match. CDR3 length: 14 residues. CDR3 coding DNA: TGCGCCAGCAGCTCGGGGGGGTTTGGAGATACGCAGTATTTT. Its protein is CASSSGGFGDTQYF.

The rearrangement uses TRBV19 and TRBJ1-4; 7 nucleotides align to TRBD1. V lost 6 bases and J lost 4; bases outside the gene matches: 8. The CDR3 length is 15 residues. Germline V gene lookup returns CDR1 LNHDA and CDR2 SQIVND (reference sequence). Written as DNA, the CDR3 is TGTGCCAGTAGGACAACAGGGGCCAGTAATGAAAAACTGTTTTTT. Its translation is CASRTTGASNEKLFF.

CDR3 DNA: TGTGCCAGCAGTTACCGGACGGGGGACCGGGGGAATGAGCAGTACTTC. Its translation is CASSYRTGDRGNEQYF. This chain connects TRBV6-2 or TRBV6-3 to TRBJ2-1, with D perhaps TRBD2 (6 bases). The J call could be wrong; TRBJ2-7 is a better fit for the DNA end. This CDR3 has 16 residues. Per the germline V gene, CDR1 is MNHEY and CDR2 is SVGEGT.

The J gene is TRBJ2-7, the V gene TRBV6-2 or TRBV6-3; D possibly corresponds to TRBD1 (6 bases). The CDR3 totals 18 residues. The V gene's germline CDR1 is MNHEY and CDR2 SVGEGT. Trimming left V 4 bases short and J 0 bases short, with 22 bases between. For the CDR3, the DNA is TGTGCCAGCAGTTTACTCCTGAAGAGGGGGAGTCACTCCTACGAGCAGTACTTC. It yields the protein CASSLLLKRGSHSYEQYF.

This clonotype was counted a few times. In DNA, the CDR3 is TGCGCCAGCAGCTTGACAGGACCCGAGGAAGCTTTCTTT. It encodes CASSLTGPEEAFF. The chain couples TRBV5-1 to TRBJ1-1; a possible D gene is TRBD1 (5 bases). This CDR3 region has 13 residues. Germline V gene sequence: CDR1 SGHRS, CDR2 YFSETQ. Trimming cost V 1 base and J 8 bases, with 12 bases left between them.

Here the CDR3 reads CASSPGTVGTNEKLFF. DNA of the CDR3: TGTGCCAGCAGCCCCGGGACAGTGGGAACAAATGAAAAACTGTTTTTT. This sequence joins TRBV7-9 and TRBJ1-4; TRBD1 agrees at 7 bases. Germline trimming cut 5 bases from V and 5 bases from J; bases unmatched to any gene: 11. The CDR3 is made up of 16 amino acids. The germline gives CDR1 SEHNR, CDR2 FQNEAQ (reference sequence).

V is TRBV12-3 or TRBV12-4 and J is TRBJ1-5; 8 bases are shared with TRBD1. This CDR3 spans 15 amino acids. V shed 6 bases and J 0 bases; nucleotides not matched to a gene: 4. CDR3 in DNA: TGTGCCAGCAGCGTCGACAGGGGTAGCAATCAGCCCCAGCATTTT. Translated: CASSVDRGSNQPQHF.

This clonotype was seen at least ten times. The chain joins TRBV6-1 to TRBJ2-7; 8 bases agree with TRBD2. V gave up 7 bases and J gave up 7 bases; unmatched junction bases: 12. Germline V gene data show CDR1 as MNHNS and CDR2 as SASEGT. The CDR3 spans 14 residues. The CDR3 DNA follows: TGTGCCAGCATTGCGGGGGGCGAGGTTGGGGAGCAGTACTTC. Protein product: CASIAGGEVGEQYF.

This clonotype was found a few times. The chain is built from TRBV4-1 and TRBJ1-1; perhaps TRBD1 as D (6 bases). Germline-derived CDR1 and CDR2 are MGHRA and YSYEKL. This CDR3 contains 15 residues. The V gene lost 3 bases and the J gene lost 0 bases, with 11 bases spanning the gap. Here the CDR3 DNA reads TGCGCCAGCAGCCAGCCGTGGACAGTGAACACTGAAGCTTTCTTT. Amino acid sequence: CASSQPWTVNTEAFF.

This clonotype was recorded a few times. The chain carries TRBV7-3 and TRBJ2-7, with 8 bases lining up with TRBD1. The trim removed 4 bases at V and 4 bases at J, leaving 6 bases unmatched. The CDR3 consists of 14 residues. Germline CDR1 SGHTA, CDR2 FQGTGA. CDR3 sequence (DNA): TGTGCCAGCAGCTCTAGTCAGGGGGCGTACGAGCAGTACTTC. Translating gives CASSSSQGAYEQYF. Looking up the rest from reference TRBV7-3 and TRBJ2-7 gives the full variable domain: GAGVSQTPSNKVTEKGKYVELRCDPISGHTALYWYRQSLGQGPEFLIYFQGTGAADDSGLPNDRFFAVRPEGSVSTLKIQRTERGDSAVYLCASSSSQGAYEQYFGPGTRLTVT.

V is TRBV6-2 or TRBV6-3 and J is TRBJ2-5; no definite D call. The germline CDR1 and CDR2 sequences are MNHEY and SVGEGT. The CDR3 is made up of 14 amino acids. V was clipped by 4 bases and J by 5 bases, with 14 bases between them. In DNA, the CDR3 is TGTGCCAGCAGTTTTTCACTGGCCCGTGAGACCCAGTACTTC. Translating it yields CASSFSLARETQYF.

This clonotype was picked up a small number of times. The rearrangement links TRBV29-1 to TRBJ1-2; D is possibly TRBD1 (6 bases). Germline V gene data show CDR1 as SQVTM and CDR2 as ANQGSEA. The V end was cut by 0 bases, the J end by 4 bases, with 15 bases between. CDR3 length equals 15 residues. The CDR3 reads CSVEDRGEGGYGYTF. The DNA for the CDR3 is TGCAGCGTTGAAGATCGGGGGGAAGGGGGCTATGGCTACACCTTC.

A note on this clonotype: A much more abundant neighbour one base away suggests this may be a read error. The genes are TRBV5-1 and TRBJ2-3; D is tentatively TRBD1 or TRBD2 (6 bases each). Germline CDR1 reads SGHRS; CDR2 reads YFSETQ. V lost 0 bases, J lost 4 bases, and 9 bases lay in between. The CDR3 is 14 amino acids. Here the CDR3 DNA reads TGCGCCAGCAGCTTGGTCGGGGGCGCAGATACGCAGTATTTT. It is translated as CASSLVGGADTQYF.

The CDR3 sequence: CASSLTDMPGNEQFF. CDR3 nucleotide sequence: TGTGCCAGCAGCTTGACCGACATGCCGGGCAATGAGCAGTTCTTC. This chain links TRBV11-3 with TRBJ2-1; D call uncertain. The CDR3 has 15 amino acids. Looked up from germline, CDR1 is SGHNT and CDR2 is YENEEA. Trimming removed 3 bases from V and 6 bases from J, with 15 bases in between.

This clonotype was recorded many times. The V and J genes are TRBV29-1 and TRBJ2-3, with 11 bases fitting TRBD2. The CDR3 is 13 residues long. After removal of 4 bases from V and 3 bases from J, the junction contained 0 bases not matched to a gene. Looked up from germline, CDR1 is SQVTM and CDR2 is ANQGSEA. The CDR3 here is CSVASGRTDTQYF. The CDR3 DNA reads TGCAGCGTTGCTAGCGGGAGGACAGATACGCAGTATTTT.